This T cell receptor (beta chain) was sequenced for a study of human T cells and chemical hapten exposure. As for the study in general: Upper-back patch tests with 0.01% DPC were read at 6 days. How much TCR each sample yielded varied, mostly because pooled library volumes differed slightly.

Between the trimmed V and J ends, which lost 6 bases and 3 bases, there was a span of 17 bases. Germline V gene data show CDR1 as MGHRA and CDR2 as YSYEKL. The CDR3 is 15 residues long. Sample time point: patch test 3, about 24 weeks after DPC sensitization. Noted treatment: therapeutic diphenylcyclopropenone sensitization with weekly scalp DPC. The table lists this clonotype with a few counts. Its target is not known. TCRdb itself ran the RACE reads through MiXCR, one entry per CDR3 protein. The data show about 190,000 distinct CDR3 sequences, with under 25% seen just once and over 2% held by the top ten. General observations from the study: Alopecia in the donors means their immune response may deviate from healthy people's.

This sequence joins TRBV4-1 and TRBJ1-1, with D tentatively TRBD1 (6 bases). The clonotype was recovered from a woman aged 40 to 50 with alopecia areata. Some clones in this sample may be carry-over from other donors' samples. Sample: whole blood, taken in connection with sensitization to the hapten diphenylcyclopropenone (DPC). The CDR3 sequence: CASRRLGGAHTEAFF. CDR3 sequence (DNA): TGCGCCAGCAGGAGACTTGGGGGGGCACACACTGAAGCTTTCTTT.